The 10 T cell receptor beta chains below were found in one sample sequenced in a study of T cell repertoires in ileal Crohn's disease. Libraries were prepared by immunoSEQ multiplex PCR; TCRdb keeps only in-frame clonotypes and omits some of them. This table has under 8,500 clones, around 74% appearing once. The sequencing input was ileal tissue. These receptors were taken from an adult with Crohn's disease.

This clone is termed large. V is TRBV2 and J is TRBJ1-2; D call uncertain. The V gene's germline CDR1 is SNHLY and CDR2 FYNNEI. V lost 2 bases, J lost 5 bases, and 15 bases lay in between. The CDR3 length is 15 residues. Written as DNA, the CDR3 is TGTGCCAGCAGTGAATGGTACAGACCGAAGTATGGCTACACCTTC. Its protein is CASSEWYRPKYGYTF.

V and J are TRBV19 and TRBJ2-1; 12 bases are a match to TRBD2. Looked up from germline, CDR1 is LNHDA and CDR2 is SQIVND (reference sequence). The CDR3 length is 13 residues. V was clipped by 5 bases and J by 10 bases; unmatched bases: 3. CDR3 sequence: CASSLTSGGEQFF. The CDR3 region has the DNA TGTGCCAGTAGTCTGACTAGCGGGGGAGAGCAGTTCTTC.

The rearrangement joins TRBV7-3 to TRBJ2-5, with a tentative D call TRBD1 (5 bases). In germline, CDR1 is SGHTA, CDR2 FQGTGA. This CDR3 has 13 amino acids. V was trimmed by 5 bases and J by 1 base, leaving 8 bases between them. The CDR3 DNA reads as TGTGCCAGCAGCAGGGGCCGCCAAGAGACCCAGTACTTC. Its translation is CASSRGRQETQYF.

V gene TRBV5-1 combines with J gene TRBJ2-2, with 7 bases matching TRBD1. Germline V gene lookup returns CDR1 SGHRS and CDR2 YFSETQ. V was pared by 0 bases and J by 5 bases, with 4 bases of the junction left unmatched. The CDR3 extends over 15 amino acids. The CDR3 nucleotides are TGCGCCAGCAGCTTGGCTGACAGGGAAACCGGGGAGCTGTTTTTT. Translation gives CASSLADRETGELFF. Combining the CDR3 with reference TRBV5-1 and TRBJ2-2 gives the whole variable domain KAGVTQTPRYLIKTRGQQVTLSCSPISGHRSVSWYQQTPGQGLQFLFEYFSETQRNKGNFPGRFSGRQFSNSRSEMNVSTLELGDSALYLCASSLADRETGELFFGEGSRLTVL.

The chain has TRBV11-2 and TRBJ1-4, with D uncertain. This CDR3 is built from 16 residues. Germline assignment: CDR1 SGHAT and CDR2 FQNNGV. V shed 1 base and J shed 0 bases, with 9 bases lying between them. The CDR3, as DNA: TGTGCCAGCAGCTTAGGTCGACTCGCAACTAATGAAAAACTGTTTTTT. This translates into CASSLGRLATNEKLFF. Filled out from reference TRBV11-2 and TRBJ1-4, the complete variable domain reads EAGVAQSPRYKIIEKRQSVAFWCNPISGHATLYWYQQILGQGPKLLIQFQNNGVVDDSQLPKDRFSAERLKGVDSTLKIQPAKLEDSAVYLCASSLGRLATNEKLFFGSGTQLSVL.

V and J are TRBV6-1 and TRBJ1-2; the match to TRBD1 covers 7 bases. Germline V lookup: CDR1 MNHNS, CDR2 SASEGT. The J segment lost 2 bases and the V segment lost 6 bases, leaving 9 bases of the junction unmatched. This CDR3 is built from 15 residues. In DNA, the CDR3 is TGTGCCAGCAGGATAGGACAGGCGACGAACTATGGCTACACCTTC. This translates into CASRIGQATNYGYTF.

This clone was counted only a few times. The chain joins TRBV5-1 to TRBJ1-1; TRBD1 aligns across 9 bases. CDR3 length: 15 residues. The V segment lost 2 bases and the J segment 6 bases; nucleotides outside the gene matches: 8. CDR1 is SGHRS and CDR2 is YFSETQ in the germline V gene. The CDR3, as DNA: TGCGCCAGCAGCTTTTGGACAGGGGATAGGGCTGAAGCTTTCTTT. Amino acids: CASSFWTGDRAEAFF.

This clone was seen once. The chain carries TRBV21-1 and TRBJ1-5; the D segment call TRBD1 is taken from the table without a DNA check. TRBV21-1 is a documented pseudogene. The CDR3 runs to 14 residues. The CDR3, as DNA: TGTGCCCCGGACAGGAAACGATGCTATCAGCCCCAGCATTTT. This encodes CAPDRKRCYQPQHF.

This clone appeared a few times. The gene calls are TRBV7-8 and TRBJ1-1; TRBD1 matches at 7 bases. This CDR3 contains 13 residues. V lost 5 bases and J lost 5; bases outside the gene matches: 5. CDR1 and CDR2 from the germline V gene are SGHVS and FQNEAQ. CDR3 region: CASSQGERTEAFF. DNA of the CDR3: TGTGCCAGCAGCCAGGGGGAGAGGACTGAAGCTTTCTTT.

The J gene is TRBJ1-2, the V gene TRBV7-2; D remains ambiguous. Per germline, CDR1 SGHTA and CDR2 FQGNSA. Trimming pared 1 base from V and 8 bases from J, leaving 14 bases between. The length of the CDR3 is 14 residues. CDR3 bases: TGTGCCAGCAGCTTAGACGATACGGGAATCGGCTACACCTTC. This gives the protein CASSLDDTGIGYTF.